The rows below give T cell receptor beta chains drawn from one sample of a study of T-cell memory formation after mild COVID-19. TCRdb independently ran MiXCR on the 5' RACE reads; one entry per CDR3 protein. The sample comprises roughly 400,000 distinct CDR3 sequences, 16% of which are singletons, and roughly 21% rests with the top ten. Sequencing was performed on PBMCs or a T cell subset sorted from them (not recorded which). These receptors all stem from a man aged 18 to 35 who had mild COVID-19 (a few samples of this study predate the infection). Cell type and time point are not known. Each CDR3 is given with its conserved first and last residue. A D gene is named only where the DNA matches it firmly. Size tells how often a clone was seen (once, few, many) or the class of an expanded clone, and some rows leave it out.

>NA|TRBV7-3|NA|TRBJ2-1
CASSLIRGAQTEQFF
TGTGCCAGCAGCTTGATCCGGGGGGCCCAAACTGAGCAGTTCTTC
>NA|TRBV7-2|NA|TRBJ2-7
CASSPGEGYEQYF
TGTGCCAGCAGCCCCGGCGAAGGGTACGAGCAGTACTTC
>many|TRBV5-6|TRBD2|TRBJ2-1
CASSLGPSGGNEQFF
TGTGCCAGCAGCTTGGGTCCTAGCGGGGGGAATGAGCAGTTCTTC
>NA|TRBV7-2|TRBD2|TRBJ2-1
CASSFGGANEQFF
TGTGCCAGCAGCTTCGGGGGGGCCAATGAGCAGTTCTTC
>NA|TRBV4-1|NA|TRBJ1-1
CASSSREVAEAFF
TGCGCCAGCAGTAGTAGGGAAGTTGCTGAAGCTTTCTTT
>NA|TRBV20-1|TRBD2|TRBJ2-3
CSARDRRLANTDTQYF
TGCAGTGCTAGAGATAGGAGACTAGCGAACACAGATACGCAGTATTTT
>many|TRBV12-3/TRBV12-4|NA|TRBJ2-1
CASSVTGSSYNEQFF
TGTGCCAGCAGTGTAACAGGGAGCTCCTACAATGAGCAGTTCTTC
>few|TRBV6-6|NA|TRBJ1-1
CASRSNRADTEAFF
TGTGCCAGCAGGAGCAACAGGGCTGACACTGAAGCTTTCTTT
>few|TRBV7-9|NA|TRBJ1-1
CASSLEGRRAEAFF
TGTGCCAGCAGCTTAGAGGGGCGAAGAGCCGAAGCTTTCTTT
>NA|TRBV4-3|NA|TRBJ1-3
CASSPHGNTIYF
TGCGCCAGCAGCCCCCATGGAAACACCATATATTTT
>few|TRBV20-1|NA|TRBJ2-5
CSALGQETQYF
TGCAGTGCTCTAGGTCAGGAGACCCAGTACTTC
>few|TRBV12-3/TRBV12-4|NA|TRBJ2-7
CASSLSRGAEQYF
TGTGCCAGCAGTTTATCCAGGGGCGCCGAGCAGTACTTC
>NA|TRBV7-9|TRBD1|TRBJ2-6
CASSHRDRTFSGANVLTF
TGTGCCAGCAGCCACCGGGACAGAACGTTCTCTGGGGCCAACGTCCTGACTTTC
>NA|TRBV7-9|NA|TRBJ1-1
CASSPSWGVSGMNTEAFF
TGTGCCAGCAGCCCCTCGTGGGGGGTGTCAGGAATGAACACTGAAGCTTTCTTT
>NA|TRBV5-1|NA|TRBJ2-5
CASSLVTEGETQYF
TGCGCCAGCAGCTTGGTCACTGAAGGGGAGACCCAGTACTTC
>many|TRBV5-1|TRBD1|TRBJ1-2
CASSTDPGQDYGYTF
TGCGCCAGCAGCACTGACCCGGGACAGGACTATGGCTACACCTTC
>NA|TRBV6-2/TRBV6-3|NA|TRBJ2-5
CASSYSALQETQYF
TGTGCCAGCAGTTACAGCGCCTTACAAGAGACCCAGTACTTC
>few|TRBV2|TRBD1|TRBJ1-1
CASSRQGLMNTEAFF
TGTGCCAGCAGCCGACAGGGACTCATGAACACTGAAGCTTTCTTT
>few|TRBV12-3/TRBV12-4|TRBD1|TRBJ2-1
CASSPLQGSGDYNEQFF
TGTGCCAGCAGTCCACTACAGGGGTCCGGGGACTACAATGAGCAGTTCTTC
>NA|TRBV7-9|NA|TRBJ2-3
CASREGPGRGDTQYF
TGTGCCAGCAGGGAGGGGCCAGGGAGAGGAGATACGCAGTATTTT
>few|TRBV29-1|TRBD2|TRBJ2-3
CSGWGGASTDTQYF
TGCAGCGGATGGGGGGGAGCTAGCACAGATACGCAGTATTTT
>many|TRBV7-8|NA|TRBJ2-3
CASSPLRDTQYF
TGTGCCAGCAGCCCGTTAAGAGATACGCAGTATTTT
>NA|TRBV7-7|NA|TRBJ1-5
CAGSGRNQPQHF
TGTGCTGGGTCTGGCCGCAATCAGCCCCAGCATTTT
>NA|TRBV6-2/TRBV6-3|TRBD1|TRBJ2-5
CASSRTGGNPTQTQYF
TGTGCCAGCAGTCGGACAGGGGGGAATCCAACCCAGACCCAGTACTTC
>few|TRBV4-2|TRBD2|TRBJ2-3
CASSQEGLAGGYDTQYF
TGTGCCAGCAGCCAAGAAGGTCTAGCGGGGGGGTATGATACGCAGTATTTT
>NA|TRBV3-1|TRBD2|TRBJ2-3
CASSQELGLAQSTQYF
TGTGCCAGCAGCCAAGAACTTGGACTAGCGCAGAGTACGCAGTATTTT
>many|TRBV7-8|NA|TRBJ1-1
CASSSALAFEAGGLNTEAFF
TGTGCCAGCAGTTCGGCCCTAGCATTCGAGGCGGGGGGGCTGAACACTGAAGCTTTCTTT
>NA|TRBV14|NA|TRBJ2-5
CASSQGPGLRCF
TGTGCCAGCAGCCAAGGGCCGGGACTTCGGTGCTTC
>few|TRBV5-6|NA|TRBJ1-2
CASSFVSMSNYGYTF
TGTGCCAGCAGCTTCGTATCCATGTCTAACTATGGCTACACCTTC
>NA|TRBV11-2|NA|TRBJ2-3
CASSPGKGGTDTQYF
TGTGCCAGCAGCCCCGGGAAGGGTGGCACAGATACGCAGTATTTT